The 21 T cell receptor beta chains in this list originate from one sample, sequenced in a study of breast tumors, draining lymph nodes, adjacent tissues. TCRdb used MiXCR to reprocess the multiplex PCR reads, holding one entry per CDR3 protein. This sample has about 300,000 distinct CDR3 sequences, with over 25% found just once. The lymph nodes were axillary draining lymph nodes from breast cancer patients. The sequenced material came from axillary lymph node tissue. These TCRs come from a female donor with breast cancer. Some clones in this sample may be carry-over from other donors' samples.

This clonotype was seen only a few times. This chain uses TRBV6-2 or TRBV6-3 with TRBJ2-2; 8 bases align to TRBD2. The CDR3 is made up of 15 amino acids. Looked up from germline, CDR1 is MNHEY and CDR2 is SVGEGT. V shed 4 bases and J 4 bases; nucleotides not matched to a gene: 5. Here the CDR3 reads CASSSYGGGTGELFF. CDR3 DNA sequence: TGTGCCAGCAGTTCTTACGGGGGGGGCACCGGGGAGCTGTTTTTT.

This clonotype has a handful of counts. The gene calls are TRBV6-1 and TRBJ2-5; 7 bases fit TRBD1. V gave up 4 bases and J gave up 1 base; unmatched junction bases: 0. The CDR3 has 13 amino acids. Germline V lookup: CDR1 MNHNS, CDR2 SASEGT. The CDR3 bases are TGTGCCAGCAGTGCAGGGGGCCAAGAGACCCAGTACTTC. This codes for CASSAGGQETQYF.

The V call is TRBV15, the J call TRBJ2-5, with 9 positions matching TRBD2. The CDR3 has 19 residues. V shed 2 bases and J 0 bases; nucleotides not matched to a gene: 13. Germline assignment: CDR1 LNHNV and CDR2 YYDKDF (reference sequence). CDR3 residues: CATSRYRGFAGGNQETQYF. The CDR3 DNA reads as TGTGCCACCAGCAGATACAGGGGATTTGCGGGAGGGAACCAAGAGACCCAGTACTTC.

J is TRBJ1-3 and V is TRBV5-4, with D tentatively TRBD1 (5 bases). The CDR3 has 17 amino acids. CDR1 is SGHNT, CDR2 YYREEE, per germline (reference sequence). V dropped 3 bases and J dropped 3 bases, with 19 bases sitting between them. The CDR3 DNA is TGTGCCAGCAGCTCAACCAGGGCCCTTAGTTTTGGAAACACCATATATTTT. Protein product: CASSSTRALSFGNTIYF.

This clonotype was observed at least ten times. The chain combines TRBV7-8 with TRBJ1-4; no definite D call. CDR1 SGHVS and CDR2 FQNEAQ come from the germline V gene. The length of the CDR3 is 17 residues. V was clipped by 2 bases and J by 5 bases, with 18 bases between them. The CDR3 coding sequence is TGTGCCAGCAGCTTATTTGCGCGGTCGACGGAGAATGAAAAACTGTTTTTT. It translates to CASSLFARSTENEKLFF.

This clonotype was detected many times. The chain links TRBV9 to TRBJ2-1, with TRBD2 as a possible D gene (6 bases). The ends were cut back, 2 bases at V and 4 bases at J, with 13 bases in the middle. CDR1 and CDR2 from the germline V gene are SGDLS and YYNGEE. The CDR3 contains 15 residues. The CDR3 is CASSVQPGVYNEQFF. CDR3 in DNA: TGTGCCAGCAGCGTCCAACCGGGAGTGTACAATGAGCAGTTCTTC.

With regard to this clonotype: A read error may explain this, as a much larger clone is one base away. This rearrangement joins TRBV19 to TRBJ2-5, with a tentative D call TRBD2 (6 bases). Germline CDR1 and CDR2: LNHDA and SQIVND (reference sequence). This CDR3 contains 13 residues. This CDR3 reads CASSIGGEETRYF. The CDR3 DNA reads as TGTGCCAGTAGTATAGGGGGGGAAGAGACCCGGTACTTC. Using reference TRBV19 and TRBJ2-5 for the parts outside the CDR3, the full variable domain is DGGITQSPKYLFRKEGQNVTLSCEQNLNHDAMYWYRQDPGQGLRLIYYSQIVNDFQKGDIAEGYSVSREKKESFPLTVTSAQKNPTAFYLCASSIGGEETRYFGPGTRLLVL.

The chain combines TRBV24-1 with TRBJ2-6; maybe TRBD2 (5 bases). CDR3 size: 18 residues. Germline CDR1 is KGHDR and CDR2 is SFDVKD. Trimming took off 2 bases at V and 0 bases at J, with 13 bases between the two ends. This chain's CDR3 is CATSDWGESTSGANVLTF. Here the CDR3 DNA reads TGTGCCACCAGTGATTGGGGAGAGTCAACCTCTGGGGCCAACGTCCTGACTTTC.

Many counts were recorded for this clonotype. The chain recombines TRBV15 with TRBJ2-3; D ambiguous. Looked up from germline, CDR1 is LNHNV and CDR2 is YYDKDF (reference sequence). V gave up 1 base and J gave up 2 bases, with 7 bases separating them. The CDR3 is 14 amino acids. This chain's CDR3 is CATSRALTTDTQYF. In DNA form, the CDR3 reads TGTGCCACCAGCAGAGCGTTGACCACAGATACGCAGTATTTT.

This clonotype was detected ten times or more. The chain couples TRBV7-3 to TRBJ2-3; TRBD2 aligns across 8 bases. V gave up 7 bases and J gave up 6 bases; unmatched junction bases: 21. This CDR3 spans 18 amino acids. Germline V gene data show CDR1 as SGHTA and CDR2 as FQGTGA. Written as DNA, the CDR3 is TGTGCCAGCAACAATACCTGGGGGGAGGGGACTAGAGCTGATACGCAGTATTTT. It codes for CASNNTWGEGTRADTQYF.

This clonotype was observed once. This chain joins TRBV27 and TRBJ2-2; TRBD2 matches 9 bases. Trimming cost V 5 bases and J 6 bases; bases outside gene matches: 7. The germline V gene encodes CDR1 MNHEY and CDR2 SMNVEV (reference sequence). The CDR3 is 15 residues long. The CDR3 sequence is CASSNIAGDSGELFF. In nucleotides, the CDR3 is TGTGCCAGCAGTAATATAGCGGGAGATTCCGGGGAGCTGTTTTTT.

Many counts were recorded for this clonotype. This chain links TRBV19 with TRBJ2-3, with TRBD2 as a possible D gene (5 bases). CDR1 and CDR2 from the germline V gene are LNHDA and SQIVND (reference sequence). V shed 6 bases and J shed 4 bases, with 14 bases lying between them. The CDR3 runs 14 residues. CDR3 in DNA: TGTGCCAGTAGATCGCCGTTGCGGGCAGATACGCAGTATTTT. This sequence encodes CASRSPLRADTQYF.

About this clonotype: A much larger clonotype is one base distant, so this may be a read error. The rearrangement links TRBV3-1 to TRBJ1-2; a weak D match, TRBD1 (5 bases). The CDR3 covers 14 residues. Germline CDR1 and CDR2: LGHDT and YNNKEL (reference sequence). CDR3 region: CVSSQEGFQGGYTF. The CDR3 nucleotides read TGTGTCAGCAGCCAAGAAGGATTCCAGGGCGGCTACACCTTC.

This clonotype was counted at least ten times. V is TRBV5-1 and J is TRBJ2-1, with TRBD2 identical over 7 bases. V shed 4 bases and J 4 bases; nucleotides not matched to a gene: 5. CDR1 is SGHRS and CDR2 is YFSETQ in the germline V gene. The CDR3 sequence is 14 residues long. This chain's CDR3 is CASSPTSAYNEQFF. The CDR3 DNA reads as TGCGCCAGCAGCCCTACTAGCGCGTACAATGAGCAGTTCTTC.

This clonotype appeared many times. The chain has TRBV20-1 and TRBJ2-3, with D perhaps matching TRBD1 or TRBD2 (5 bases each). Germline V gene data show CDR1 as DFQATT and CDR2 as SNEGSKA (reference sequence). There are 15 residues in the CDR3. V was shortened by 5 bases and J by 3 bases, with 18 bases between the two germline ends. The CDR3 DNA sequence: TGCAGTGCTCAGGATGGGGGAGTCGGAACAGATACGCAGTATTTT. Its protein is CSAQDGGVGTDTQYF.

Many counts were recorded for this clonotype. The chain has TRBV5-1 and TRBJ2-5; D may be TRBD2 (5 bases). Germline V CDR1 and CDR2: SGHRS, YFSETQ. CDR3 length equals 13 residues. Trimming took off 6 bases at V and 2 bases at J, with 11 bases between the two ends. The CDR3 nucleotides read TGCGCCAGCAAGGAGGCGAGACAAGAGACCCAGTACTTC. Its protein is CASKEARQETQYF.

Of note for this clonotype: This may arise from a read error, as a much more abundant clone is one base away. The V call is TRBV5-1, the J call TRBJ2-1, with unresolved D. The CDR3 runs 15 residues. Per the germline V gene, CDR1 is SGHRS and CDR2 is YFSETQ. CDR3 coding DNA: TGCGCCAGCAGCTTGGATGGAAACTCCTACAGTGAGCAGTTCTTC. Translating gives CASSLDGNSYSEQFF.

The gene calls are TRBV3-1 and TRBJ2-1; the match to TRBD2 covers 12 bases. V lost 0 bases to trimming and J lost 10 bases; unmatched junction nucleotides: 7. The germline CDR1 and CDR2 sequences are LGHDT and YNNKEL (reference sequence). The CDR3 consists of 16 residues. The CDR3 reads CASSQDSLAGGREQFF. CDR3 nucleotides: TGTGCCAGCAGCCAAGATTCACTAGCGGGAGGTCGGGAGCAGTTCTTC.

Concerning this clonotype: At one end the junction does not follow the germline gene, possibly because of a read error. The rearrangement uses TRBV7-9 and TRBJ2-3, with D perhaps being TRBD1 or TRBD2 (5 bases each). The CDR3 totals 15 residues. Germline V gene lookup returns CDR1 SEHNR and CDR2 FQNEAQ (reference sequence). In nucleotides, the CDR3 is TGTGCTAGCAGCCGGGACGATGTCCGGACAGATACGCAGTATTTT. Encoded protein: CASSRDDVRTDTQYF. The variable domain in full, completed from reference TRBV7-9 and TRBJ2-3, reads DTGVSQNPRHKITKRGQNVTFRCDPISEHNRLYWYRQTLGQGPEFLTYFQNEAQLEKSRLLSDRFSAERPKGSFSTLEIQRTEQGDSAMYLCASSRDDVRTDTQYFGPGTRLTVL.

This clonotype has only a few counts. A much bigger clone sits one base away, suggesting this may be a read error. This chain connects TRBV20-1 to TRBJ2-1, with 10 bases matching TRBD2. The CDR3 loop spans 14 amino acids. Germline V gene sequence: CDR1 DFQATT, CDR2 SNEGSKA (reference sequence). The CDR3, as DNA: TGCAGTGGGAAGCGGGAGGGCCTCTACACTGAGCAGTTCTTC. Amino acid sequence: CSGKREGLYTEQFF.

Worth noting for this clonotype: With a much larger clone just one base away, this may be a read error. The gene calls are TRBV20-1 and TRBJ2-7; 7 positions agree with TRBD1. Germline V lookup: CDR1 DFQATT, CDR2 SNEGSKA (reference sequence). This CDR3 spans 15 amino acids. CDR3: CCASEGGAPAYEQYF. The DNA for the CDR3 is TGCTGTGCTAGTGAAGGGGGCGCACCGGCCTACGAGCAGTACTTC.